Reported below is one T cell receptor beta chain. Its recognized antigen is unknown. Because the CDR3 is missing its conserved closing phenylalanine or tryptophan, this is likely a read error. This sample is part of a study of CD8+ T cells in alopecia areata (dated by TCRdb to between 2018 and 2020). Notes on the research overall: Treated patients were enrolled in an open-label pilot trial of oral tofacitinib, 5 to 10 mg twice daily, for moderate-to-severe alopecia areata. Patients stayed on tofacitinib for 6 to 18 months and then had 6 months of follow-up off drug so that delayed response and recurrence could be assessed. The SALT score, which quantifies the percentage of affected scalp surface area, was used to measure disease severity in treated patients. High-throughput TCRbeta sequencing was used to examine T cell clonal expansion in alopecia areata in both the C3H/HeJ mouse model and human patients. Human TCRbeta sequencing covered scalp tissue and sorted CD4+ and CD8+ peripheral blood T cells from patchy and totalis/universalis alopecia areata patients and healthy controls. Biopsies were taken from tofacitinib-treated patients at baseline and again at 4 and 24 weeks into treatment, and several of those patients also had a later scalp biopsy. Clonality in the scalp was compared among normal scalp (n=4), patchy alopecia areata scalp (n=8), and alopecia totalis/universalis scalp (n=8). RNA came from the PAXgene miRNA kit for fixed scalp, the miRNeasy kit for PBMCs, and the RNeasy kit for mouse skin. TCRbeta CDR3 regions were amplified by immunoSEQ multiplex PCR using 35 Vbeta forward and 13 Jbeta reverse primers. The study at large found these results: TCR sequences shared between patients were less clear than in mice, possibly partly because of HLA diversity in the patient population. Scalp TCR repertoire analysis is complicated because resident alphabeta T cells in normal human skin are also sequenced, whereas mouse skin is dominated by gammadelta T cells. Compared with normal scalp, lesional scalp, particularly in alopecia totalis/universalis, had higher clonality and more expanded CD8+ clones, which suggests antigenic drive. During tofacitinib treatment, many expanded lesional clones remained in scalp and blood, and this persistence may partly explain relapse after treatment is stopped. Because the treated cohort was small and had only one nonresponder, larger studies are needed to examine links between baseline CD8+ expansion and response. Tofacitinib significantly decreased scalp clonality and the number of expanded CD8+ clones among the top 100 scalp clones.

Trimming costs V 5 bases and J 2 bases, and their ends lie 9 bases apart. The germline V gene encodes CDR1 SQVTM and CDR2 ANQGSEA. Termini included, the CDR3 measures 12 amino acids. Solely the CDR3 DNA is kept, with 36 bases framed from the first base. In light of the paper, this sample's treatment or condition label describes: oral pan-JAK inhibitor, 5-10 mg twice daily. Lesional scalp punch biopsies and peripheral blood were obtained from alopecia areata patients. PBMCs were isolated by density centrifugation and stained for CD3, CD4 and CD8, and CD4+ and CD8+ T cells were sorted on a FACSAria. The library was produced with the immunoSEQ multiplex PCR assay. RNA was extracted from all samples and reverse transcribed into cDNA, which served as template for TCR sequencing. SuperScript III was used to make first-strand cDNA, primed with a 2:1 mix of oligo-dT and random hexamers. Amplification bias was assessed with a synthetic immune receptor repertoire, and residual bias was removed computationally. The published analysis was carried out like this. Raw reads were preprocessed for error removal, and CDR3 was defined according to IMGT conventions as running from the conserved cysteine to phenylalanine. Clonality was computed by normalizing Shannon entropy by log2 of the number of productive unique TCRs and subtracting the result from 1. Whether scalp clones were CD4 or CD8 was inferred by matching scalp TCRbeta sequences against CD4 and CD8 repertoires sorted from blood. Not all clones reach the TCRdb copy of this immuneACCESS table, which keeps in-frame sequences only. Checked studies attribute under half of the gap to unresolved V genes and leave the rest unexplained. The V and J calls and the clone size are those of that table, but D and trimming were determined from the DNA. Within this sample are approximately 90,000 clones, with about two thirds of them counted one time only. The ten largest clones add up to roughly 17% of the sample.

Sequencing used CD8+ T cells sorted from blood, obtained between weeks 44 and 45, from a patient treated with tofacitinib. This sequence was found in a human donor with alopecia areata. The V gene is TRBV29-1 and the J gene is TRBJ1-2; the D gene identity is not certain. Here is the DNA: TGCAGCGTTCGGGCAGGAAACTATGGCTACACCCTC. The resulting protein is CSVRAGNYGYTL.